This entry lists 5 T cell receptor beta chains sequenced from one sample in a study of T-cell memory formation after mild COVID-19. MiXCR, run by TCRdb on the 5' RACE reads, gives a single entry per CDR3 protein. The data contain approximately 100,000 distinct CDR3 sequences, approximately 10% of them seen just once; the ten biggest clones take up about 40%. The sample was PBMCs or a T cell subset sorted from them (not recorded which). These receptors were obtained from a man between 18 and 29 years old who had mild COVID-19 (a few samples of this study predate the infection). Cell type and time point are not known.

This clonotype has at least ten counts. The chain carries TRBV6-2 or TRBV6-3 and TRBJ2-4, with D possibly matching TRBD1 (6 bases). This CDR3 has 15 amino acids. CDR1 and CDR2 from the germline V gene are MNHEY and SVGEGT. The V end lost 4 bases, the J end lost 0 bases, and 10 bases lay between the germline ends. The CDR3 DNA reads as TGTGCCAGCAGTTCAGGGGAACTAGCCAAAAACATTCAGTACTTC. Amino acid sequence: CASSSGELAKNIQYF.

The chain recombines TRBV12-3 or TRBV12-4 with TRBJ1-1, with D possibly TRBD1 on 5 matching bases. The CDR3 consists of 17 residues. Between the trimmed V and J ends, which lost 3 bases and 1 base, there was a span of 18 bases. The CDR3 region is CASSFELGRDSNTEAFF. The CDR3 DNA reads TGTGCCAGCAGTTTCGAACTTGGCAGGGATTCGAACACTGAAGCTTTCTTT.

The chain uses TRBV7-6 and TRBJ1-5; D not certain. The CDR3 is made up of 12 amino acids. The V gene lost 3 bases and the J gene lost 7 bases, with 7 bases spanning the gap. Germline assignment: CDR1 SGHVS and CDR2 FNYEAQ. The CDR3 here is CASSFPGQPQHF. The CDR3 DNA follows: TGTGCCAGCAGCTTCCCCGGACAGCCCCAGCATTTT.

This clonotype was counted a few times. The chain recombines TRBV7-9 with TRBJ2-7; tentative D call: TRBD2 (7 bases). Looked up from germline, CDR1 is SEHNR and CDR2 is FQNEAQ (reference sequence). This CDR3 is 16 amino acids long. In DNA, the CDR3 is TGTGCCGGCAGCTCGCTCTTGGGGGGGCCTTCCTACGAGCAGTACGTC. Its translation: CAGSSLLGGPSYEQYV.

This clonotype came up a few times. The chain recombines TRBV7-9 with TRBJ2-5; D ambiguous. V lost 3 bases, J lost 2 bases, and 10 bases lay in between. The CDR3 has 14 residues. From germline, CDR1 is SEHNR and CDR2 FQNEAQ (reference sequence). CDR3 in amino acids: CASSLRYTQETQYF. CDR3 nucleotides: TGTGCCAGCAGCTTGCGCTACACGCAAGAGACCCAGTACTTC.